The clone carrying this TCR beta chain was detected only once. This sample was included in a study of OX40 agonist ivuxolimab in advanced cancers. CDR3 length: 14 amino acids. V lost 11 bases, J lost 3 bases, and 10 bases stayed unmatched. The V gene's germline CDR1 is SNHLY and CDR2 FYNNEI. Libraries were prepared by immunoSEQ multiplex PCR; TCRdb keeps only in-frame clonotypes and omits some of them. The sample carries tens of thousands of clones, about 80% recorded once. Sequences were derived from CD4+ or CD8+ T cells sorted from blood, sampled in a trial of the OX40 agonist ivuxolimab. The chain joins TRBV2 to TRBJ2-7, with 10 bases lining up with TRBD2. The TCR was taken from an adult with an advanced solid tumor such as melanoma, head and neck, liver or kidney cancer. DNA for the CDR3: TGTGCCGTACTCGAGCTAGCGGGAGTCTACGAGCAGTACTTC. Translated: CAVLELAGVYEQYF.